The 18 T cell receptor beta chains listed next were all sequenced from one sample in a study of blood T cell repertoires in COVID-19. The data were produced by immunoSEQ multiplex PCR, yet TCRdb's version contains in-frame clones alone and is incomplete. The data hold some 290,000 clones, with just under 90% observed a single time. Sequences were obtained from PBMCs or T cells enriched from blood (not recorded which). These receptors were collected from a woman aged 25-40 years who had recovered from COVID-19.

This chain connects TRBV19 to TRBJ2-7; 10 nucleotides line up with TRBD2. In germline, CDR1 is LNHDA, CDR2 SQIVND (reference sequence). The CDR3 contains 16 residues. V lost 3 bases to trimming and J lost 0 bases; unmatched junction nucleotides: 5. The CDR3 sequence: CASSITSGTSSYEQYF. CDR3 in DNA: TGTGCCAGTAGTATCACTAGCGGGACGAGCTCCTACGAGCAGTACTTC.

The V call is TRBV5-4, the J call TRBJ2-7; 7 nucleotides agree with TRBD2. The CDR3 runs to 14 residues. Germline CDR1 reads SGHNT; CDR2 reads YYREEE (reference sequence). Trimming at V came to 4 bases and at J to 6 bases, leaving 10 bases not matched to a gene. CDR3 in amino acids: CASSRSGTPAEQYF. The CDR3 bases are TGTGCCAGCAGCAGGAGCGGGACCCCTGCCGAGCAGTACTTC.

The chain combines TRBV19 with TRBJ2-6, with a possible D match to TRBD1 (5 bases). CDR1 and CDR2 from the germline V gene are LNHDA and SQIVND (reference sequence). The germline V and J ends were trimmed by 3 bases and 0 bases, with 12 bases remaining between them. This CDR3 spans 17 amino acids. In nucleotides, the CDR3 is TGTGCCAGTAGTATGGGCAGGGATGTCTCTGGGGCCAACGTCCTGACTTTC. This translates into CASSMGRDVSGANVLTF.

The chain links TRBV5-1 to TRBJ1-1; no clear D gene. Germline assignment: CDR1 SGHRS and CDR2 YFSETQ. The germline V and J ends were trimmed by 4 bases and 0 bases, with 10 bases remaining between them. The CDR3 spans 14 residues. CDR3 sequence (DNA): TGCGCCAGCAGCCAACTCTACTTGAACACTGAAGCTTTCTTT. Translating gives CASSQLYLNTEAFF. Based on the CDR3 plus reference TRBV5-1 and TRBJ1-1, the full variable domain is KAGVTQTPRYLIKTRGQQVTLSCSPISGHRSVSWYQQTPGQGLQFLFEYFSETQRNKGNFPGRFSGRQFSNSRSEMNVSTLELGDSALYLCASSQLYLNTEAFFGQGTRLTVV.

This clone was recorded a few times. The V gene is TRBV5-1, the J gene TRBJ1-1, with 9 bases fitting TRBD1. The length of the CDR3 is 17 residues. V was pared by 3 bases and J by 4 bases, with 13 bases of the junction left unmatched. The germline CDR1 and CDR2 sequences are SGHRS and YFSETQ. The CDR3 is CASSYRYTGGAGTEAFF. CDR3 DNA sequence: TGCGCCAGCAGCTACCGTTACACAGGGGGCGCAGGCACTGAAGCTTTCTTT.

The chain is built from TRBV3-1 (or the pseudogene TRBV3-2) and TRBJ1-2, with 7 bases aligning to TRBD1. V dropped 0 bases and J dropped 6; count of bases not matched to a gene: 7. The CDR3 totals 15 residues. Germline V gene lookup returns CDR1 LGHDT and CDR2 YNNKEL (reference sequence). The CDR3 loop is CASSQDRETGNGYTF. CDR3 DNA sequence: TGTGCCAGCAGCCAAGATAGGGAGACAGGGAATGGCTACACCTTC.

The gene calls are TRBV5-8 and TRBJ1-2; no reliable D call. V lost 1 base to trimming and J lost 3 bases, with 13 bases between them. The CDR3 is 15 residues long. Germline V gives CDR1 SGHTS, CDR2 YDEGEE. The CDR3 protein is CASSLSYSVHYGYTF. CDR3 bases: TGTGCCAGCAGCTTGTCGTATTCCGTTCACTATGGCTACACCTTC.

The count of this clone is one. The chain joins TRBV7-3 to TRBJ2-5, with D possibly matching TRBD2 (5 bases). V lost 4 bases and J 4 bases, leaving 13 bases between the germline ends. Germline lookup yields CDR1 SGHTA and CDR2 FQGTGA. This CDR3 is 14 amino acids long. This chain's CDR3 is CASSSGLDPETQYF. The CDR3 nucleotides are TGTGCCAGCAGCTCCGGACTTGACCCAGAGACCCAGTACTTC.

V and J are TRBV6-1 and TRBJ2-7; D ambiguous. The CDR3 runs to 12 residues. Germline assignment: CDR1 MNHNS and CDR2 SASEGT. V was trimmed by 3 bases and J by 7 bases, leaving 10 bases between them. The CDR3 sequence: CASSDRSSEQYF. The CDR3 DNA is TGTGCCAGCAGTGATAGATCGTCGGAGCAGTACTTC.

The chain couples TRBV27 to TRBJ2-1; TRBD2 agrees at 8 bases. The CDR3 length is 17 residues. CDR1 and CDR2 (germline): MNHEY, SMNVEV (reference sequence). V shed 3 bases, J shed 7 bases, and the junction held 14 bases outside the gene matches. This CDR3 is CASSFRLAGPFRNEQFF. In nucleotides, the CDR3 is TGTGCCAGCAGTTTCAGGCTAGCGGGCCCGTTCAGGAATGAGCAGTTCTTC.

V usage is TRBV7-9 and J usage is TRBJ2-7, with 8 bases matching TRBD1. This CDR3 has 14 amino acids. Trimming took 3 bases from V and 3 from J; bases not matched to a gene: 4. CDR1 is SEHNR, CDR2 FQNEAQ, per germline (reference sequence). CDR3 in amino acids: CASSFQGASYEQYF. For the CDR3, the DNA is TGTGCCAGCAGCTTCCAGGGGGCCAGCTACGAGCAGTACTTC.

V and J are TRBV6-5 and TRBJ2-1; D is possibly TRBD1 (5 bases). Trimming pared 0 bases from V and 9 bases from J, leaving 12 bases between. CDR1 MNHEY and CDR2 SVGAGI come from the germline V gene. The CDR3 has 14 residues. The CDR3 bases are TGTGCCAGCAGTTACTCCTACAGGAACGCTGAGCAGTTCTTC. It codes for CASSYSYRNAEQFF.

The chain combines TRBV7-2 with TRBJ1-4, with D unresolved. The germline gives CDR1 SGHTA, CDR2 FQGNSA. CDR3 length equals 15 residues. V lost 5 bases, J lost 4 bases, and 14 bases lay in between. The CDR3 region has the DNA TGTGCCAGCAGCCTCAGCGTTACCTTTAATGAAAAACTGTTTTTT. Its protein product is CASSLSVTFNEKLFF.

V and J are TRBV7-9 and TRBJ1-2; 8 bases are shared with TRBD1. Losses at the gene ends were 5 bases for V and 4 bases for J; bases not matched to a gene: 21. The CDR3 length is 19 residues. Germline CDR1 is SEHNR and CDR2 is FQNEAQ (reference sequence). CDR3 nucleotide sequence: TGTGCCAGCAGCCCTCCCCGTCCAGGACAGGGCGGTAGAGGCTATGGCTACACCTTC. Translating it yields CASSPPRPGQGGRGYGYTF.

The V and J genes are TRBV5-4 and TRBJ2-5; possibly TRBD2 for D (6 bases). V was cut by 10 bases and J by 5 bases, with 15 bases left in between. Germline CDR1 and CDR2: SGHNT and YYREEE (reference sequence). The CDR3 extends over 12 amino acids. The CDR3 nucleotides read TGTGCCTACCGGGAGTCGGGGGAGACCCAGTACTTC. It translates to CAYRESGETQYF.

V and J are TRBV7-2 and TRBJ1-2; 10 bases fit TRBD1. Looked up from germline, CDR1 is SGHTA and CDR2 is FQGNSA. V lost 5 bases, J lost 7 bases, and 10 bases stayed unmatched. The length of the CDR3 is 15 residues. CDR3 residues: CASSVGTGEGGGYTF. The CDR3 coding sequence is TGTGCCAGCAGCGTTGGGACAGGGGAAGGGGGTGGCTACACCTTC.

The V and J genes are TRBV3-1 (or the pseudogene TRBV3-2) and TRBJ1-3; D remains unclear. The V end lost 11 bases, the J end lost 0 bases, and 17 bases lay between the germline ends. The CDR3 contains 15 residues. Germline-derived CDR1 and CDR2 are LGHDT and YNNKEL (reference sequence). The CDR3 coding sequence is TGTGCCGGCACCGACGGTCCTAGCTCTGGAAACACCATATATTTT. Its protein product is CAGTDGPSSGNTIYF.

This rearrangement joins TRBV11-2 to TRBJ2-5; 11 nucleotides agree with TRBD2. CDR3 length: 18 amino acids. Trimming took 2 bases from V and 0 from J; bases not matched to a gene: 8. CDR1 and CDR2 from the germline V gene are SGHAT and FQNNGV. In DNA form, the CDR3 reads TGTGCCAGCAGCTTAATCCTAGCGGGAGGCCCGTACCAAGAGACCCAGTACTTC. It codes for CASSLILAGGPYQETQYF.